This entry describes one TCR beta chain. The target of this receptor is not known. A commercial ELISA kit detecting HCMV-specific IgG in serum was used to determine HCMV serostatus. Peripheral blood mononuclear cells were isolated from blood by Ficoll density gradient centrifugation. The data were taken from a study of T cells expressing NK-cell markers (TCRdb year 2020). With regard to the full study: About 8 donors provided sorted CD3+CD56+NKG2C+, CD3+CD56+NKG2C- and CD3+CD56-NKG2C+ T-cell subsets, whose TCR beta-chain repertoires were profiled. Libraries were sequenced as 2 x 150 bp reads on Illumina HiSeq 2000/2500, MiSeq or NextSeq. The eight sequenced donors were randomly selected healthy volunteers, three men and five women. Among the eight sequenced donors, seven were HCMV-seropositive and one was HCMV-seronegative.

From cysteine to phenylalanine, the CDR3 is 14 amino acids long. No DNA is recorded. The germline V gene (reference sequence) gives CDR1 as SSHAT and CDR2 as FNYEAQ. What the work shows at the level of the full study, not this receptor alone: Those dominant clonotypes were again the most abundant among CD3+CD56-NKG2C+ cells in four donors, at about 28.3-65%. In roughly six donors, the dominant CD3+CD56+NKG2C+ clonotypes were among the top 10 CD8+ clonotypes and accounted for about 1.0-7.5% of CD8+ T cells. Whether the expanded NKG2C-expressing T cell clones were specific for HCMV antigens was left unclear.

Sequencing was performed on an Illumina HiSeq 2000. 5'RACE template switching, by which a universal primer site and unique molecular identifiers were added, was used to make TCR beta cDNA libraries. Priming for cDNA synthesis came from the TCR beta constant segment, and two successive PCR amplification steps followed. The source study handled its data this way. MIGEC was used to demultiplex reads and group the reads by UMI, and MiTCR was used to assemble and quantify clonotypes. Only TCR cDNA sequences supported by at least two reads were kept to exclude erroneous sequences. The tcR package was used for downstream repertoire analysis, and clonotypes were matched between fractions using CDR3 nucleotide sequence together with V segment. VDJmatch was used to annotate antigen specificity against VDJdb, with one amino acid substitution in CDR3 permitted. The reads, reprocessed by TCRdb, yield one row per CDR3 protein sequence and no DNA. What appears here as the V and J calls and clone size reflects TCRdb's work, not the paper's. The sample's clone listing holds around 470,000 distinct CDR3 sequences. The ten largest account for over 1.3% of the sample.

The chain is made from TRBV7-7 and TRBJ2-5; TCRdb picks TRBD1, but there is no DNA to check that call. The specimen sequenced was blood T cells: a sorted CD56 or NKG2C T cell subset, CD4+ or CD8+ T cells, or bulk PBMC T cells (not recorded which). The clonotype was recovered from a woman aged 45-60 years in good health. Donor details come from another sample of the same person, matched by shared clones. Here the CDR3 is given as CASSLDRPGETQYF.